The 28 T cell receptor beta chains listed next were all sequenced from one sample in a study of blood T cell repertoires in COVID-19. Using immunoSEQ multiplex PCR, the repertoire was profiled, and TCRdb retains in-frame clones only, with some absent. The sample includes approximately 80,000 clones, around 91% of them seen just once. The sequenced material came from peripheral blood. These receptors were collected from a woman between 45 and 65 years old in a cohort sampled during active COVID-19.

This chain links TRBV3-1 (or the pseudogene TRBV3-2) with TRBJ2-7, with TRBD1 matching 7 bases. Germline CDR1 LGHDT, CDR2 YNNKEL (reference sequence). J gave up 3 bases and V 1 base, and 9 bases lay outside the gene matches. The CDR3 extends over 16 amino acids. CDR3 sequence reads: CASSQGPGQAFYEQYF. Here the CDR3 DNA reads TGTGCCAGCAGCCAAGGTCCCGGACAGGCTTTCTACGAGCAGTACTTC.

This chain connects TRBV2 to TRBJ2-3, with TRBD2 matching over 7 bases. The junction had 5 bases not matched to a gene; V was cut back by 11 bases and J by 0 bases. Germline CDR1 SNHLY, CDR2 FYNNEI. The CDR3 has 13 residues. The CDR3 protein is CAGAGESTDTQYF. CDR3 in DNA: TGTGCCGGGGCGGGGGAAAGCACAGATACGCAGTATTTT.

V and J are TRBV6-2 or TRBV6-3 and TRBJ2-1; 9 bases align to TRBD2. V was pared by 5 bases and J by 1 base, with 6 bases of the junction left unmatched. CDR3 length: 16 amino acids. The germline gives CDR1 MNHEY, CDR2 SVGEGT. The CDR3 sequence is CASSLLAGTSYNEQFF. CDR3 nucleotides: TGTGCCAGCAGTCTCCTAGCGGGGACTTCCTACAATGAGCAGTTCTTC.

This chain links TRBV10-1 with TRBJ2-4, with a possible D match to TRBD1 (5 bases). Trimming stripped 4 bases from V and 5 bases from J, with 15 bases between. This CDR3 comprises 15 residues. Per the germline V gene, CDR1 is WNHNN and CDR2 is SYGVQD (reference sequence). The CDR3 nucleotides are TGCGCCAGCAGTGGCGCATATGGGGCTGAAAACATTCAGTACTTC. Encoded protein: CASSGAYGAENIQYF.

This clone was seen only once. This chain uses TRBV10-3 with TRBJ2-7; no definite D call. The CDR3 has 13 residues. V shed 3 bases and J shed 10 bases, with 16 bases lying between them. In germline, CDR1 is ENHRY, CDR2 SYGVKD. The CDR3 loop reads CAISDSNIEDQYF. As DNA, the CDR3 is TGTGCCATCAGTGATTCCAACATCGAGGATCAGTACTTC.

The chain links TRBV3-1 (or the pseudogene TRBV3-2) to TRBJ1-1, with 7 nucleotides matching TRBD1. The V and J ends lost 4 bases and 7 bases, in that order; junction bases with no gene match: 3. CDR1 is LGHDT, CDR2 YNNKEL, per germline (reference sequence). The CDR3 is 12 residues long. As DNA, the CDR3 is TGTGCCAGCAGCCGTGGGACAGTTGAAGCTTTCTTT. Residues: CASSRGTVEAFF.

The chain has TRBV2 and TRBJ1-5; D unclear. The CDR3 consists of 11 residues. CDR1 and CDR2 (germline): SNHLY, FYNNEI. Trimming removed 5 bases from V and 4 bases from J, with 3 bases in between. The chain's CDR3 is CASSLNQPQHF. The CDR3 region has the DNA TGTGCCAGCAGTCTGAATCAGCCCCAGCATTTT.

This chain uses TRBV3-1 (or the pseudogene TRBV3-2) with TRBJ2-1; a weak D match, TRBD2 (5 bases). V lost 0 bases to trimming and J lost 4 bases, with 19 bases between them. CDR1 LGHDT and CDR2 YNNKEL come from the germline V gene (reference sequence). The CDR3 sequence is 18 residues long. The CDR3 nucleotides read TGTGCCAGCAGCCAAGATCGACCTGGGTGGGAGTCGTACAATGAGCAGTTCTTC. It codes for CASSQDRPGWESYNEQFF.

V gene TRBV11-3 combines with J gene TRBJ2-7, with 13 positions matching TRBD2. The V segment lost 5 bases and the J segment 10 bases; nucleotides outside the gene matches: 5. In germline, CDR1 is SGHNT, CDR2 YENEEA. This CDR3 is built from 13 residues. CDR3 sequence (DNA): TGTGCCAGCAGCGGGGGACTAGCGGGACGACAGTACTTC. This sequence encodes CASSGGLAGRQYF.

The genes are TRBV28 and TRBJ2-4, with TRBD2 identical over 8 bases. Per the germline V gene, CDR1 is MDHEN and CDR2 is SYDVKM. V was clipped by 5 bases and J by 4 bases; unmatched bases: 10. The length of the CDR3 is 16 residues. CDR3: CASSPTPTSVKNIQYF. In DNA form, the CDR3 reads TGTGCCAGCAGTCCCACACCGACTAGCGTAAAAAACATTCAGTACTTC.

The chain joins TRBV3-1 (or the pseudogene TRBV3-2) to TRBJ1-4; tentative D call: TRBD1 (5 bases). This CDR3 has 15 amino acids. Trimming took 4 bases from V and 4 from J, leaving 13 bases between them. The germline gives CDR1 LGHDT, CDR2 YNNKEL (reference sequence). CDR3 in amino acids: CASSLVRGYNEKLFF. The CDR3 nucleotides are TGTGCCAGCAGCCTCGTTAGGGGCTATAATGAAAAACTGTTTTTT.

The chain joins TRBV28 to TRBJ2-7; 7 bases line up with TRBD1. With 5 bases clipped from V and 6 bases from J, the junction kept 16 bases outside the gene matches. Germline lookup yields CDR1 MDHEN and CDR2 SYDVKM. The CDR3 spans 16 residues. The DNA of the CDR3 is TGTGCCAGCAGTCCCCGGCGCCGACAGGGTCGAGGCGAGCAGTACTTC. It is translated as CASSPRRRQGRGEQYF.

The V and J genes are TRBV5-6 and TRBJ2-5; possibly TRBD2 for D (6 bases). The V and J ends lost 1 base and 5 bases respectively, with 15 bases between them. The germline V gene encodes CDR1 SGHDT and CDR2 YYEEEE. This CDR3 has 15 residues. The CDR3 sequence is CASSLTWGGVETQYF. The CDR3 coding sequence is TGTGCCAGCAGCTTGACATGGGGAGGAGTGGAGACCCAGTACTTC.

The J gene is TRBJ2-5, the V gene TRBV6-5, with 10 bases that match TRBD1. The germline V gene encodes CDR1 MNHEY and CDR2 SVGAGI. The V and J ends lost 8 bases and 4 bases, in that order; junction bases with no gene match: 7. The CDR3 consists of 14 residues. In DNA form, the CDR3 reads TGTGCCAGCGGGGAGACAGGGGGCCCAGAGACCCAGTACTTC. Amino acid sequence: CASGETGGPETQYF.

This chain uses TRBV27 with TRBJ2-7; 8 nucleotides agree with TRBD2. V gave up 3 bases and J gave up 0 bases; unmatched junction bases: 7. CDR1 and CDR2 (germline): MNHEY, SMNVEV (reference sequence). The CDR3 spans 16 residues. This CDR3 reads CASSFDPSGLSYEQYF. The CDR3 bases are TGTGCCAGCAGTTTCGACCCTAGCGGGCTCTCCTACGAGCAGTACTTC.

This chain joins TRBV27 and TRBJ1-4, with TRBD1 matching 7 bases. This CDR3 is 15 amino acids long. The germline V gene has CDR1 MNHEY and CDR2 SMNVEV (reference sequence). The ends lost 3 bases at V and 6 bases at J; junction bases unmatched: 7. The CDR3 region has the DNA TGTGCCAGCAGTTTCCGGACAGGTCGATATGAAAAACTGTTTTTT. It is translated as CASSFRTGRYEKLFF.

This chain joins TRBV18 and TRBJ2-3; TRBD2 aligns across 7 bases. Trimming cost V 1 base and J 6 bases; bases outside gene matches: 10. The CDR3 sequence is 16 residues long. The V gene's germline CDR1 is KGHSH and CDR2 LQKENI. CDR3 protein: CASSPRASGPVDTQYF. CDR3 in DNA: TGTGCCAGCTCACCACGGGCTAGCGGTCCGGTGGATACGCAGTATTTT.

The chain carries TRBV5-1 and TRBJ2-1; 8 bases line up with TRBD2. Trimming at V came to 0 bases and at J to 6 bases, leaving 2 bases not matched to a gene. The CDR3 length is 14 residues. Germline CDR1 is SGHRS and CDR2 is YFSETQ. Written as DNA, the CDR3 is TGCGCCAGCAGCTTGGGGGCGGGGGGCAATGAGCAGTTCTTC. This sequence encodes CASSLGAGGNEQFF.

The V gene is TRBV6-6, the J gene TRBJ1-2; D unresolved. The CDR3 is 12 residues long. Looked up from germline, CDR1 is MNHNY and CDR2 is SVGAGI (reference sequence). Trimming took 6 bases from V and 2 from J, leaving 7 bases between them. CDR3 loop: CASSPRNYGYTF. The CDR3 DNA follows: TGTGCCAGCAGCCCCCGGAACTATGGCTACACCTTC.

The genes are TRBV3-1 (or the pseudogene TRBV3-2) and TRBJ2-1; TRBD2 matches at 8 bases. Germline V lookup: CDR1 LGHDT, CDR2 YNNKEL (reference sequence). V was clipped by 0 bases and J by 10 bases; unmatched bases: 14. The CDR3 spans 17 residues. The CDR3 spells CASSQDYGTSLIKEQFF. CDR3 coding DNA: TGTGCCAGCAGCCAAGACTACGGGACTAGTTTGATTAAGGAGCAGTTCTTC.

V gene TRBV28 combines with J gene TRBJ2-5; 7 bases are shared with TRBD2. This CDR3 spans 14 amino acids. Germline V gene lookup returns CDR1 MDHEN and CDR2 SYDVKM. The junction had 6 bases not matched to a gene; V was cut back by 3 bases and J by 5 bases. The CDR3, as DNA: TGTGCCAGCAGTTTGCGAGCGGGAAGGGAGACCCAGTACTTC. It encodes CASSLRAGRETQYF.

This chain uses TRBV9 with TRBJ2-7; 7 bases line up with TRBD1. Germline V lookup: CDR1 SGDLS, CDR2 YYNGEE. V was clipped by 0 bases and J by 7 bases; unmatched bases: 7. The CDR3 sequence is 14 residues long. CDR3 residues: CASSVGDRDGEQYF. CDR3 nucleotide sequence: TGTGCCAGCAGCGTAGGTGACAGGGACGGAGAGCAGTACTTC.

The rearrangement joins TRBV6-5 to TRBJ1-3; tentatively, D is TRBD1 (5 bases). Germline loops: CDR1 MNHEY, CDR2 SVGAGI. The CDR3 spans 14 residues. The V gene lost 4 bases and the J gene lost 0 bases, with 7 bases spanning the gap. The CDR3 region is CASSLTDSGNTIYF. CDR3 DNA: TGTGCCAGCAGTTTGACAGACTCTGGAAACACCATATATTTT.

The rearrangement joins TRBV28 to TRBJ2-1; 8 bases are shared with TRBD2. The CDR3 totals 15 residues. Trimming took 7 bases from V and 6 from J; bases not matched to a gene: 11. The germline V gene has CDR1 MDHEN and CDR2 SYDVKM. The CDR3 nucleotides are TGTGCCAGCACCCCCTCCCGGGAGGGCCCCAATGAGCAGTTCTTC. Amino acids: CASTPSREGPNEQFF.

The rearrangement uses TRBV20-1 and TRBJ2-7, with D perhaps TRBD2 (6 bases). The germline V gene has CDR1 DFQATT and CDR2 SNEGSKA (reference sequence). With 0 bases removed from V and 7 bases from J, the gap between germline ends came to 7 bases. This CDR3 spans 11 amino acids. CDR3 sequence reads: CSARDGREQYF. CDR3 DNA: TGCAGTGCTAGAGATGGGAGGGAGCAGTACTTC.

The chain combines TRBV5-1 with TRBJ2-7; 11 nucleotides match TRBD2. CDR3 size: 16 residues. Looked up from germline, CDR1 is SGHRS and CDR2 is YFSETQ. V shed 5 bases, J shed 1 base, and the junction held 8 bases outside the gene matches. CDR3 DNA: TGCGCCAGCAGACCCTTTTTAGCGGGGGGGTCCTACGAGCAGTACTTC. Translation: CASRPFLAGGSYEQYF.

J is TRBJ2-7 and V is TRBV28, with D hard to call. This CDR3 has 11 residues. CDR1 and CDR2 from the germline V gene are MDHEN and SYDVKM. Trimming took off 3 bases at V and 5 bases at J, with 5 bases between the two ends. The CDR3: CASSFAHEQYF. Written as DNA, the CDR3 is TGTGCCAGCAGTTTTGCGCACGAGCAGTACTTC.

This sequence joins TRBV30 and TRBJ1-1; D is ambiguous. Germline V gives CDR1 GTSNPN, CDR2 SVGIG (reference sequence). There are 18 residues in the CDR3. Between the trimmed V and J ends, which lost 0 bases and 0 bases, there was a span of 20 bases. The CDR3 reads CAWSVPSWRNPVNTEAFF. Here the CDR3 DNA reads TGTGCCTGGAGTGTACCTTCGTGGCGGAACCCGGTGAACACTGAAGCTTTCTTT.